The clone carrying this T cell receptor beta chain was recorded only once. This entry comes from a study of blood T cell repertoires in COVID-19. Study at large: Sample material is recorded as cDNA or gDNA derived from T cells, B-cell-depleted T cells, or PBMCs.

The V and J ends lost 4 bases and 2 bases, in that order; junction bases with no gene match: 12. Germline V lookup: CDR1 SGHVS, CDR2 FQNEAQ. There are 17 residues in the CDR3. Enrolled through a virtual design, the participants were between about 18 and 100 years of age and came from 24 US areas. TCRdb's table, derived via immunoSEQ multiplex PCR, lists solely in-frame clones and lacks some. The sample includes some 390,000 clones, approximately 90% of them seen just once. The V and J genes are TRBV7-8 and TRBJ2-7; 9 positions agree with TRBD2. This TCR was sampled from a man aged 25-40 years who had recovered from COVID-19. Input material: PBMCs or T cells enriched from blood (not recorded which). The CDR3 loop reads CASSYTAGGATTYEQYF. The CDR3 DNA follows: TGTGCCAGCAGCTACACAGCGGGAGGAGCCACGACCTACGAGCAGTACTTC.